Presented here are 9 T cell receptor beta chains from one specimen sequenced in a study of regulatory T cells in long-lasting Graves disease. Construction of TCR beta libraries relied on iRepertoire HTBI primers and on Arm-PCR targeting CDR3 regions. TCRdb redid the calling of the multiplex PCR reads with MiXCR, one entry per CDR3 protein. The top ten hold 56% of the sample, which has around 300,000 distinct CDR3 sequences, 20% to 25% seen once. Described time point: persistent/refractory GD, antithyroid drugs over 5 years with positive TRAb. With RNA extracted from PBMCs as input, the TCR library was made. The sequencing here drew on peripheral blood mononuclear cells (PBMCs), taken when the disease was refractory, from a patient treated with antithyroid drugs. These receptors all come from a female donor with Graves disease.

This chain joins TRBV19 and TRBJ2-2, with D uncertain. The CDR3 sequence is 13 residues long. Germline V gene data show CDR1 as LNHDA and CDR2 as SQIVND (reference sequence). V lost 2 bases, J lost 4 bases, and 5 bases lay in between. CDR3 DNA: TGTGCCAGTAGTATAAGGATCACCGGGGAGCTGTTTTTT. Residues: CASSIRITGELFF.

Concerning this clonotype: A much larger clone lies a single base off, so this may be a read error. This chain connects TRBV6-1 to TRBJ2-1, with 9 bases lining up with TRBD2. The V gene's germline CDR1 is MNHNS and CDR2 SASEGT. There are 15 residues in the CDR3. CDR3 in amino acids: CACSRQREVGNEQFF. CDR3 bases: TGTGCCTGCAGTCGACAGCGGGAGGTAGGCAATGAGCAGTTCTTC.

The J gene is TRBJ1-5, the V gene TRBV29-1, with D perhaps matching TRBD1 (5 bases). The CDR3 contains 15 residues. The germline V gene has CDR1 SQVTM and CDR2 ANQGSEA. Trimming removed 5 bases from V and 6 bases from J, with 20 bases in between. The CDR3 loop is CSVSLGVRASQPQHF. CDR3 coding DNA: TGCAGCGTTAGTTTAGGGGTGAGGGCGAGTCAGCCCCAGCATTTT.

V and J are TRBV6-5 and TRBJ1-1; no clear D gene. The V gene lost 0 bases and the J gene lost 5 bases, with 13 bases spanning the gap. Germline-derived CDR1 and CDR2 are MNHEY and SVGAGI. This CDR3 region has 15 residues. The CDR3 DNA sequence: TGTGCCAGCAGTTACTCCTCTATCAGCTTAACTGAAGCTTTCTTT. Protein: CASSYSSISLTEAFF.

This clonotype was observed a handful of times. The chain recombines TRBV28 with TRBJ2-7; no clear D. Germline lookup yields CDR1 MDHEN and CDR2 SYDVKM. This CDR3 comprises 15 residues. The V gene lost 7 bases and the J gene lost 0 bases, with 16 bases spanning the gap. The chain's CDR3 is CASTYSFSSSYEQYF. The DNA for the CDR3 is TGTGCCAGCACCTACTCGTTTTCAAGCTCCTACGAGCAGTACTTC.

In its sample, this clonotype was seen many times. The rearrangement uses TRBV5-1 and TRBJ1-5; D gene ambiguous. V lost 0 bases, J lost 3 bases, and 4 bases lay in between. Germline V gives CDR1 SGHRS, CDR2 YFSETQ. The CDR3 contains 13 residues. CDR3 sequence (DNA): TGCGCCAGCAGCTTGGTACCCAATCAGCCCCAGCATTTT. Its protein is CASSLVPNQPQHF.

This clonotype has just a few counts. This chain uses TRBV7-2 with TRBJ1-6, with D possibly TRBD1 on 5 matching bases. The germline gives CDR1 SGHTA, CDR2 FQGNSA. V was cut by 5 bases and J by 10 bases, with 9 bases left in between. This CDR3 has 12 residues. Here the CDR3 reads CASSVQASPLHF. DNA of the CDR3: TGTGCCAGCAGCGTACAGGCGTCACCCCTCCACTTT. Using reference TRBV7-2 and TRBJ1-6 for the parts outside the CDR3, the full variable domain is GAGVSQSPSNKVTEKGKDVELRCDPISGHTALYWYRQSLGQGLEFLIYFQGNSAPDKSGLPSDRFSAERTGGSVSTLTIQRTQQEDSAVYLCASSVQASPLHFGNGTRLTVT.

This clonotype was counted a few times. The chain links TRBV14 to TRBJ2-2; no reliable D call. Trimming cost V 4 bases and J 7 bases, with 10 bases left between them. CDR1 and CDR2 (germline): SGHDN, FVKESK. The CDR3 has 13 amino acids. The CDR3 protein is CASSPRAGGELFF. The CDR3 coding sequence is TGTGCCAGCAGCCCCCGAGCCGGCGGGGAGCTGTTTTTT.

This clonotype was found many times. This chain uses TRBV28 with TRBJ2-5; TRBD1 matches at 8 bases. Germline loops: CDR1 MDHEN, CDR2 SYDVKM. After removal of 9 bases from V and 2 bases from J, the junction contained 2 bases not matched to a gene. The CDR3 sequence is 12 residues long. The CDR3 reads CASRQGQETQYF. The CDR3 coding sequence is TGTGCCAGTAGACAGGGGCAAGAGACCCAGTACTTC.